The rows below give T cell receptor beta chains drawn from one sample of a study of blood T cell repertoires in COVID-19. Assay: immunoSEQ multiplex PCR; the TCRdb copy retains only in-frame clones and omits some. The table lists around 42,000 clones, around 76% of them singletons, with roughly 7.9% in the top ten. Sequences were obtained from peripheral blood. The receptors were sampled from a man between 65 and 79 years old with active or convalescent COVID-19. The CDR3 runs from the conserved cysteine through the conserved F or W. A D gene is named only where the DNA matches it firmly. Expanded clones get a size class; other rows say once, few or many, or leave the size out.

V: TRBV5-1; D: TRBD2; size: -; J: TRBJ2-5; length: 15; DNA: TGCGCCAGCAGTTGGACTAGCGGGGACCAAGAGACCCAGTACTTC; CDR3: CASSWTSGDQETQYF
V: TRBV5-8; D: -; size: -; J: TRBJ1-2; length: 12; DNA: TGTGCCAGCAGCTTGACGGTCAGGGGATGGACCTTC; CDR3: CASSLTVRGWTF
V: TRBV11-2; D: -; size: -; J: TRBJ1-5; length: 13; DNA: TGTGCCAGCAGCCCAGGGCGGTACCAGCCCCAGCATTTT; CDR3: CASSPGRYQPQHF
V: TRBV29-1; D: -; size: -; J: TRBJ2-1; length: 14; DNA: TGCAGCGCCACTATGAGAACCTTTAGCAATGAGCAGTTCTTC; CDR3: CSATMRTFSNEQFF
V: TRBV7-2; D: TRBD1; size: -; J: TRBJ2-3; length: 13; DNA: TGTGCCAGCCGCTCAGGGGGCTCAGTTACGCAGTATTTT; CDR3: CASRSGGSVTQYF
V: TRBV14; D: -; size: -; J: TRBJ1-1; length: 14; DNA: TGTGCCAGCAGCCAAGATCTGATACAGGGTAAAGCTTTCTTT; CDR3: CASSQDLIQGKAFF
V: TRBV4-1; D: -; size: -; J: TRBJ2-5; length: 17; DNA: TGCGCCAGCAGCCAAGGGCGTGGGGGCGGATCGCAAGAGACCCAGTACTTC; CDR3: CASSQGRGGGSQETQYF
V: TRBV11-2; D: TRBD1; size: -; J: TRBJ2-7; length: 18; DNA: TGTGCCAGCAGCTTAGATGGGGCCCGGACAGGGAATTTCTACGAGCAGTACTTC; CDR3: CASSLDGARTGNFYEQYF
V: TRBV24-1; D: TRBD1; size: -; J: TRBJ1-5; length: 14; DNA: TGTGCCACCAGTGCCAAAGGACAGGGGAAGCCCCAGCATTTT; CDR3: CATSAKGQGKPQHF
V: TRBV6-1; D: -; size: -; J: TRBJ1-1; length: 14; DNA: TGTGCCAGCAGTGAGGTAGGGGCGAACACTGAAGCTTTCTTT; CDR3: CASSEVGANTEAFF
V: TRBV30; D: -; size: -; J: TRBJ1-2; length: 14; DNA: TGTGCCTGGAGTGTACGATCCCGACTGATTGGCTACACCTTC; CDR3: CAWSVRSRLIGYTF
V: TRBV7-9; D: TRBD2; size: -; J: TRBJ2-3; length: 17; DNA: TGTGCCAGCAGCCCCTATCGGACTGGACTAGCGGGCGATACGCAGTATTTT; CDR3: CASSPYRTGLAGDTQYF
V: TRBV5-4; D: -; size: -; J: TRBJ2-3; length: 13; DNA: TGTGCCAGCAGCTTGGTTTCACAGTATACGCAGTATTTT; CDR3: CASSLVSQYTQYF
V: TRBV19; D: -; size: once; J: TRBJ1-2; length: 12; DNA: TGTGCGATGTGGTCTCTAAACTATGGCTACACCTTC; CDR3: CAMWSLNYGYTF
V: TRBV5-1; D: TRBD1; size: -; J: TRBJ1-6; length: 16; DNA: TGCGCCAGCAGCTTGCCTGAGGGACAGTGGAATTCACCCCTCCACTTT; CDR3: CASSLPEGQWNSPLHF